The sequence of this TCR beta chain was determined in a study of persistence of HIV-infected CD4 T cells. For the study at large: Two participants gave one leukapheresis sample; others gave up to roughly 180 mL blood repeatedly. Points from the study as a whole: TCR analyses could not target the rare provirus-carrying CMV-responding cells.

Notes on this clone: Antigen: not known.

The libraries were made with immunoSEQ version 4 in survey mode. Template was genomic DNA at 8 to 10 ng/uL, with up to roughly 1 ug used per sample. TCRdb keeps only in-frame clones here, not all; method: immunoSEQ multiplex PCR. The table includes around 32,000 clones, approximately 70% detected once. Cells were stimulated with overlapping HIV-1 Gag 15-mer peptides. CD4+ T cells upregulating both CD40 ligand and CD69 were sorted as responding cells. For at least 4 years, plasma HIV-1 RNA was undetectable (<50 copies/mL). The sequences come from CD4+ T cells sorted from PBMCs after approximately 19-hour stimulation, collected from a patient who received antiretroviral therapy. The origin of this receptor is an adult man with HIV who was CMV-seropositive.

CDR3: CATSDQTSVFDEQFF. The DNA for the CDR3 is TGTGCCACCAGTGACCAGACTAGCGTATTTGATGAGCAGTTCTTC. The chain is built from TRBV24-1 and TRBJ2-1; 8 bases fit TRBD2. The CDR3 contains 15 residues. Trimming at V came to 4 bases and at J to 8 bases, leaving 9 bases not matched to a gene. Germline V gene data show CDR1 as KGHDR and CDR2 as SFDVKD.